The text below deals with one T cell receptor (beta chain). Per the germline V gene, CDR1 is LNHDA and CDR2 is SQIVND (reference sequence). Trimming at V came to 9 bases and at J to 4 bases, leaving 10 bases not matched to a gene. The CDR3 extends over 15 amino acids. The data are from a study of blood T cell repertoires in COVID-19. Study-level background: Researchers got acute and convalescent COVID-19 samples from the United States, Italy and Spain. T cells, B-cell-depleted T cells, or PBMCs provided the cDNA or gDNA that served as material.

In the original workflow: The authors estimated nucleated cell counts from reference gene primer amplification. Assay used: immunoSEQ multiplex PCR; TCRdb lists only in-frame clones, some missing. V, J and clone size were drawn from that table, and D and trimming were deduced from the DNA. The data show 70,000 to 95,000 clones, with around 88% seen just once and around 4.8% held by the top ten. This rearrangement joins TRBV19 to TRBJ2-2; 8 bases line up with TRBD2. The clonotype comes from a woman of 80 years or more with acute or convalescent COVID-19. Sequenced input: peripheral blood. The CDR3 bases are TGTGCCAGCACTACGGGGGGGGCGGTCACCGGGGAGCTGTTTTTT. Translated: CASTTGGAVTGELFF.